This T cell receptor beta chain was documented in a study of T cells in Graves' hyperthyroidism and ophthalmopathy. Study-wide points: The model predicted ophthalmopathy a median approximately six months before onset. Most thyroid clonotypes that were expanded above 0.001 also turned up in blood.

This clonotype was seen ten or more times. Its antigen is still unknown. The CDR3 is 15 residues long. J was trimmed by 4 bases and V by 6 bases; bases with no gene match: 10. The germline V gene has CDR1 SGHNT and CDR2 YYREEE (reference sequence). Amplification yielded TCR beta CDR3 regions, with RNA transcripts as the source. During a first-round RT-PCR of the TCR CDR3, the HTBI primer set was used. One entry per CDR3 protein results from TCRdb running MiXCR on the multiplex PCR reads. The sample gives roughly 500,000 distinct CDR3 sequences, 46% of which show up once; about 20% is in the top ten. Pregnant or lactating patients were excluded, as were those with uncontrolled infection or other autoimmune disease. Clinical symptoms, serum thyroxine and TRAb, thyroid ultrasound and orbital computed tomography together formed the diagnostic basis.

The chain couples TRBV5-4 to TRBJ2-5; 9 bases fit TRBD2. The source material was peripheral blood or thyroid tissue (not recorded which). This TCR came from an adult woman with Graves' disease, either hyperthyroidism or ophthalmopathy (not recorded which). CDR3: CASTTVAGDGETQYF. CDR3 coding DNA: TGTGCCAGCACCACCGTAGCGGGAGATGGAGAGACCCAGTACTTC.